The rows below give T cell receptor beta chains drawn from one sample of a study of cytomegalovirus exposure and HLA in healthy donors. Sequencing was performed with immunoSEQ multiplex PCR; in TCRdb, only in-frame clones are kept and a portion is missing. The profile covers some 90,000 clones, with 60% to 75% appearing a single time and around 3% taken by the ten largest. The sample taken for sequencing was PBMCs. The receptor source for this set is a female donor in good health and CMV-seropositive. Both conserved end residues are part of each CDR3. The D gene is left open where the match is weak. Some rows mark clone size as missing; the rest say once, few, many or name a class of expanded clone.

abundance,d_gene,j_gene,v_gene,CDR3nt,CDR3aa
-,TRBD1,TRBJ1-1,TRBV5-4,TGTGCCAGCAGCTCACGTCAGGGGGCGAACACTGAAGCTTTCTTT,CASSSRQGANTEAFF
-,TRBD1,TRBJ1-6,TRBV5-1,TGCGCCAGCAGCTCCGGACAGGGGACTAATTCACCCCTCCACTTT,CASSSGQGTNSPLHF
-,-,TRBJ2-1,TRBV6-5,TGTGCCAGCGGCCCGGACTGGACGACTTACAATGAGCAGTTCTTC,CASGPDWTTYNEQFF
few,-,TRBJ1-1,TRBV11-3,TGTGCCAGCAGCTTAAGCGGGGAGAACACTGAAGCTTTCTTT,CASSLSGENTEAFF
-,-,TRBJ1-5,TRBV6-1,TGTGCCAGCAGTGAAGCTGGGAGGAATCAGCCCCAGCATTTT,CASSEAGRNQPQHF
-,-,TRBJ1-2,TRBV28,TGTGCCAGCAGCGAGGATGGCTATGGCTACACCTTC,CASSEDGYGYTF
-,-,TRBJ2-1,TRBV2,TGTGCCAGCAGGGGACTCAGATACAATGAGCAGTTCTTC,CASRGLRYNEQFF
few,-,TRBJ2-2,TRBV7-2,TGTGCCAGCAGCGAACAGGGATCGGCGAACACCGGGGAGCTGTTTTTT,CASSEQGSANTGELFF
few,-,TRBJ1-6,TRBV2,TGTGCCAGCAGCGATATGGACCCCGCGGGGCCCCTCCACTTT,CASSDMDPAGPLHF
-,-,TRBJ2-7,TRBV7-2,TGTGCCAGCAGTCCTCTAGGCTACGAGCAGTACTTC,CASSPLGYEQYF
-,TRBD2,TRBJ2-1,TRBV28,TGTGCCAGCAGTTTAACTAGCGGGAACAGGTATGAGCAGTTCTTC,CASSLTSGNRYEQFF
-,-,TRBJ1-5,TRBV6-6,TGTGCCAGCAGTCCCGTGAGTAGCAATCAGCCCCAGCATTTT,CASSPVSSNQPQHF
-,-,TRBJ2-2,TRBV4-1,TGCGCCAGCAGCCAAGATAGTTTGGGCGATGGGACCGGGGAGCTGTTTTTT,CASSQDSLGDGTGELFF
-,-,TRBJ1-1,TRBV5-5,TGTGCCAGCAGCCAGACCCGGACAAGGGCTAACACTGAAGCTTTCTTT,CASSQTRTRANTEAFF
-,TRBD1,TRBJ2-5,TRBV2,TGTGCCAGCAGCCGGACAGGGATCCAAGAGACCCAGTACTTC,CASSRTGIQETQYF
-,-,TRBJ1-1,TRBV7-2,TGTGCCAGCAAGGAGGCCAGGGGTGATACTGAAGCTTTCTTT,CASKEARGDTEAFF
-,TRBD1,TRBJ2-7,TRBV9,TGTGCCAGCAGCCCAACAGGGGTCCACTACGAGCAGTACTTC,CASSPTGVHYEQYF
-,-,TRBJ1-1,TRBV6-5,TGTGCCAGCAGTCCTAAGCCTCAGGGTATTACTGAAGCTTTCTTT,CASSPKPQGITEAFF
many,-,TRBJ2-6,TRBV7-9,TGTGCCAGCAGCTTATTCGGGACTGGGGCCAACGTCCTGACTTTC,CASSLFGTGANVLTF
-,TRBD1,TRBJ1-2,TRBV28,TGTGCCAGCAGAGACCGGGACAGGGTCGTTAAAGGTAATGGCTACACCTTC,CASRDRDRVVKGNGYTF
-,-,TRBJ1-3,TRBV6-5,TGTGCCAGCGGAACAGGGTCTGGAAACACCATATATTTT,CASGTGSGNTIYF
-,TRBD2,TRBJ2-2,TRBV6-6,TGTGCCAGCAGTTACGCGAGGGAGGGTCACGGGGAGCTGTTTTTT,CASSYAREGHGELFF
-,TRBD1,TRBJ1-5,TRBV28,TGTGCCAGCAGAAACAGGGGCGGGGGCAATCAGCCCCAGCATTTT,CASRNRGGGNQPQHF
-,TRBD1,TRBJ1-6,TRBV10-1,TGCGCCAGAAAGTGGGACAGCGGGCTTTCCTCCTATAATTCACCCCTCCACTTT,CARKWDSGLSSYNSPLHF
few,-,TRBJ2-5,TRBV5-5,TGTGCCAGCAGCTTGGGGCAGGGGCAAGAGACCCAGTACTTC,CASSLGQGQETQYF
-,-,TRBJ1-2,TRBV20-1,TGCAGTGCTAGCGAGGTGGATGGCTACACCTTC,CSASEVDGYTF
-,TRBD2,TRBJ2-3,TRBV13,TGTGCCAGCAGCCCCCTTCATAGCGGGGGAGGGACAGATACGCAGTATTTT,CASSPLHSGGGTDTQYF
-,-,TRBJ1-2,TRBV28,TGTGCCACCTCCTCGACAGGCTACTATTTAGGCTACACCTTC,CATSSTGYYLGYTF
-,-,TRBJ2-3,TRBV7-2,TGTGCCAGCAGCTTAGCCCGGGATACGCAGTATTTT,CASSLARDTQYF
few,-,TRBJ2-7,TRBV27,TGTGCCAGCATTGCGAGGACCTACGAGCAGTACTTC,CASIARTYEQYF
once,-,TRBJ1-2,TRBV29-1,TGCAGCGTTGAGTCCGGGACACGGTATGGCTACACCTTC,CSVESGTRYGYTF
-,TRBD1,TRBJ2-7,TRBV28,TGTGCCAGCAGTTGGACAGGGCTATACTCCTACGAGCAGTACTTC,CASSWTGLYSYEQYF
once,-,TRBJ2-5,TRBV5-1,TGCGCCAGCAGCTTGGGTGTCTCCCTACAAGAGACCCAGTACTTC,CASSLGVSLQETQYF
-,-,TRBJ1-1,TRBV11-2,TGTGCCAGCAGCTACGGACAGAGGGAAGCTTTCTTT,CASSYGQREAFF
-,TRBD1,TRBJ1-5,TRBV6-4,TGTGCCAGCAGTGACCCTGACAGGGACAATCAGCCCCAGCATTTT,CASSDPDRDNQPQHF
-,-,TRBJ2-7,TRBV30,TGTGCCTGGAGTTTACTAGCTTCCTACGAGCAGTACTTC,CAWSLLASYEQYF
-,TRBD2,TRBJ2-7,TRBV2,TGTGCCAGCAGTGGACCAGCGGGAGACGAGCAGTACTTC,CASSGPAGDEQYF
-,TRBD1,TRBJ2-1,TRBV18,TGTGCCAGCTCACCGTATGGACAGGGCGGCAATGAGCAGTTCTTC,CASSPYGQGGNEQFF
-,TRBD1,TRBJ2-5,TRBV7-8,TGTGCCAGCAGCCCAGGACAGGGATCCAGTGGGGTGGAGACCCAGTACTTC,CASSPGQGSSGVETQYF
-,-,TRBJ1-1,TRBV7-2,TGTGCCAGCAGCTTACAGGGGTGGGGAACTGAAGCTTTCTTT,CASSLQGWGTEAFF
-,TRBD1,TRBJ1-5,TRBV28,TGTGCCACCACGACAGGGGATCAGCCCCAGCATTTT,CATTTGDQPQHF
-,TRBD2,TRBJ2-3,TRBV9,TGTGCCAGCAGCGCCTACGAGCGGGAGACAGATACGCAGTATTTT,CASSAYERETDTQYF
few,-,TRBJ2-2,TRBV2,TGTGCCAGCAGACTCATAGCGAACACCGGGGAGCTGTTTTTT,CASRLIANTGELFF
-,TRBD1,TRBJ1-2,TRBV5-3,TGTGCCAGAAGCTTGACTCGGACAGGGGGCAAGTGGGACTATGGCTACACCTTC,CARSLTRTGGKWDYGYTF
-,TRBD2,TRBJ2-7,TRBV7-3,TGTGCCAGCAGCTTAACAGCGGGGGCCTACGAGCAGTACTTC,CASSLTAGAYEQYF
-,-,TRBJ1-2,TRBV30,TGTGCCTGGAGGAGGGATTCTGGCTACACCTTC,CAWRRDSGYTF
-,TRBD2,TRBJ2-1,TRBV29-1,TGCAGCGGGCGACTAGCGGGAGGAAATGAGCAGTTCTTC,CSGRLAGGNEQFF
-,-,TRBJ2-5,TRBV13,TGTGCCAGCAGCTTAGGGCGTCGGGAAGAGACCCAGTACTTC,CASSLGRREETQYF
few,-,TRBJ1-1,TRBV10-3,TGTGCCATCAGTGAGTCGTCAGGGGCCACTGAAGCTTTCTTT,CAISESSGATEAFF
-,-,TRBJ1-1,TRBV10-3,TGTGCCATCAGTGAGTCCCCGGGTCTCATGAACACTGAAGCTTTCTTT,CAISESPGLMNTEAFF
-,-,TRBJ2-2,TRBV30,TGTGCCTGGACCAACAGCAGGGGCGCCGGGGAGCTGTTTTTT,CAWTNSRGAGELFF
-,-,TRBJ1-2,TRBV15,TGTGCCACCAGCAGAGCTGGTCCGGGGGGCTACACCTTC,CATSRAGPGGYTF